Following are 15 T cell receptor beta chains from one sample sequenced in a study of blood T cell repertoires in COVID-19. Profiling relied on immunoSEQ multiplex PCR, and the TCRdb table lists in-frame clones only, not all of them. The data show around 250,000 clones, 88% seen once. The sample comprised peripheral blood. The receptors originated from an older woman with COVID-19, enrolled during active disease.

Written as DNA, the CDR3 is TGTGCCAGCAGCAGGGGGCTCGGCACTGAAGCTTTCTTT. Amino acids: CASSRGLGTEAFF. J is TRBJ1-1 and V is TRBV6-5; 8 nucleotides agree with TRBD1. The germline V gene encodes CDR1 MNHEY and CDR2 SVGAGI. This CDR3 contains 13 residues. The V gene end was trimmed by 6 bases and the J gene end by 4 bases; junction bases not matched to a gene: 4.

This chain links TRBV11-2 with TRBJ2-2, with unresolved D. This CDR3 contains 13 residues. V dropped 3 bases and J dropped 8 bases, with 10 bases sitting between them. CDR1 and CDR2 from the germline V gene are SGHAT and FQNNGV. Here the CDR3 reads CASSFRIDGELFF. CDR3 DNA: TGTGCCAGCAGCTTCAGGATAGATGGGGAGCTGTTTTTT. The whole variable domain, filled in from reference TRBV11-2 and TRBJ2-2, reads EAGVAQSPRYKIIEKRQSVAFWCNPISGHATLYWYQQILGQGPKLLIQFQNNGVVDDSQLPKDRFSAERLKGVDSTLKIQPAKLEDSAVYLCASSFRIDGELFFGEGSRLTVL.

There are a few counts of this clone. The chain joins TRBV30 to TRBJ1-1, with D maybe TRBD1 (6 bases). Germline values: CDR1 GTSNPN, CDR2 SVGIG (reference sequence). CDR3 length: 13 amino acids. V shed 3 bases and J shed 1 base, with 9 bases lying between them. The DNA for the CDR3 is TGTGCCTGGAGGGACAGCGGGAACACTGAAGCTTTCTTT. This codes for CAWRDSGNTEAFF.

The V gene is TRBV7-2, the J gene TRBJ1-1; D is unresolved. The CDR3 totals 15 residues. V lost 4 bases, J lost 0 bases, and 12 bases lay in between. CDR1 is SGHTA and CDR2 is FQGNSA in the germline V gene. CDR3 DNA sequence: TGTGCCAGCAGCTCAGAGGTGAGGGTGAACACTGAAGCTTTCTTT. Protein product: CASSSEVRVNTEAFF.

The V gene is TRBV6-2 or TRBV6-3, the J gene TRBJ1-5; 7 positions match TRBD1. Unmatched junction bases numbered 5, after V lost 6 bases and J lost 3 bases. CDR1 and CDR2 from the germline V gene are MNHEY and SVGEGT. This CDR3 has 14 amino acids. CDR3 DNA sequence: TGTGCCAGCAGCGCGACAGGGACCAATCAGCCCCAGCATTTT. Protein sequence: CASSATGTNQPQHF.

This chain joins TRBV28 and TRBJ2-3; weak D call: TRBD1 (6 bases). CDR1 and CDR2 (germline): MDHEN, SYDVKM. V dropped 5 bases and J dropped 0 bases, with 15 bases sitting between them. This CDR3 is built from 16 residues. For the CDR3, the DNA is TGTGCCAGCAGTACCCAACAGGGAGCGAGCACAGATACGCAGTATTTT. Encoded protein: CASSTQQGASTDTQYF.

The V and J genes are TRBV6-5 and TRBJ1-5; a possible D gene is TRBD1 (6 bases). The CDR3 is 13 amino acids. Looked up from germline, CDR1 is MNHEY and CDR2 is SVGAGI. Trimming stripped 7 bases from V and 5 bases from J, with 12 bases between. The CDR3 DNA reads as TGTGCCAGCAAACGGACAGTCGATCAGCCCCAGCATTTT. It is translated as CASKRTVDQPQHF.

The chain is built from TRBV30 and TRBJ2-4, with 10 bases fitting TRBD2. Trimming took 2 bases from V and 9 from J; bases not matched to a gene: 7. Germline assignment: CDR1 GTSNPN and CDR2 SVGIG (reference sequence). The CDR3 is 14 residues long. The CDR3 spells CAWSPKREGGIQYF. For the CDR3, the DNA is TGTGCCTGGAGTCCGAAGCGGGAGGGAGGCATTCAGTACTTC.

This clone is a singleton in its sample. The chain uses TRBV5-1 and TRBJ1-1; 7 positions agree with TRBD1. This CDR3 is 18 amino acids long. Losses at the gene ends were 2 bases for V and 6 bases for J; bases not matched to a gene: 19. The germline V gene encodes CDR1 SGHRS and CDR2 YFSETQ. The chain's CDR3 is CASSFFEGALLGGSEAFF. The CDR3, as DNA: TGCGCCAGCAGCTTCTTTGAGGGGGCGTTGTTAGGAGGCTCTGAAGCTTTCTTT. Based on the CDR3 plus reference TRBV5-1 and TRBJ1-1, the full variable domain is KAGVTQTPRYLIKTRGQQVTLSCSPISGHRSVSWYQQTPGQGLQFLFEYFSETQRNKGNFPGRFSGRQFSNSRSEMNVSTLELGDSALYLCASSFFEGALLGGSEAFFGQGTRLTVV.

Remarks on this clone: Because the CDR3's place on the DNA is in doubt, the DNA is left out and the CDR3 is given as listed by TCRdb. V is TRBV7-9 and J is TRBJ2-7; the table's D call TRBD2 went unverified against the DNA. CDR1 is SEHNR and CDR2 is FQNEAQ in the germline V gene (reference sequence). Both ends counted, the CDR3 spans 12 residues. CDR3 residues: CASSLVASGTSF.

V and J are TRBV27 and TRBJ1-5; 11 bases fit TRBD1. This CDR3 region has 16 residues. The junction had 6 bases not matched to a gene; V was cut back by 2 bases and J by 6 bases. In germline, CDR1 is MNHEY, CDR2 SMNVEV (reference sequence). This CDR3 reads CASSLRTGGASQPQHF. The CDR3 region has the DNA TGTGCCAGCAGTTTAAGGACAGGGGGCGCGTCTCAGCCCCAGCATTTT.

The chain recombines TRBV4-1 with TRBJ1-6, with D maybe TRBD1 (6 bases). V lost 1 base and J lost 11, with 12 bases in between. There are 14 residues in the CDR3. Germline-derived CDR1 and CDR2 are MGHRA and YSYEKL. The CDR3 sequence: CASSQAGESTPLHF. For the CDR3, the DNA is TGCGCCAGCAGCCAAGCAGGGGAGTCGACACCCCTCCACTTT.

This chain uses TRBV30 with TRBJ2-1; 11 nucleotides match TRBD1. Trimming cost V 1 base and J 4 bases; bases outside gene matches: 3. Germline V CDR1 and CDR2: GTSNPN, SVGIG (reference sequence). The CDR3 sequence is 15 residues long. CDR3 nucleotides: TGTGCCTGGAGTGACGGGACAGGGGGTTACAATGAGCAGTTCTTC. It codes for CAWSDGTGGYNEQFF.

The genes are TRBV3-1 (or the pseudogene TRBV3-2) and TRBJ2-7; D possibly corresponds to TRBD2 (7 bases). The CDR3 has 12 amino acids. Trimming cost V 0 bases and J 12 bases, with 12 bases left between them. From germline, CDR1 is LGHDT and CDR2 YNNKEL (reference sequence). This chain's CDR3 is CASSQEAGARYF. The CDR3 DNA sequence: TGTGCCAGCAGCCAAGAGGCGGGGGCTCGGTACTTC.

The chain is built from TRBV7-2 and TRBJ2-1; weak D call: TRBD1 (5 bases). CDR3 length: 16 amino acids. V was trimmed by 4 bases and J by 7 bases, leaving 20 bases between them. Germline values: CDR1 SGHTA, CDR2 FQGNSA. Written as DNA, the CDR3 is TGTGCCAGCAGCTCCTCTTTGGGGCTATATATTAATGAGCAGTTCTTC. Protein: CASSSSLGLYINEQFF.